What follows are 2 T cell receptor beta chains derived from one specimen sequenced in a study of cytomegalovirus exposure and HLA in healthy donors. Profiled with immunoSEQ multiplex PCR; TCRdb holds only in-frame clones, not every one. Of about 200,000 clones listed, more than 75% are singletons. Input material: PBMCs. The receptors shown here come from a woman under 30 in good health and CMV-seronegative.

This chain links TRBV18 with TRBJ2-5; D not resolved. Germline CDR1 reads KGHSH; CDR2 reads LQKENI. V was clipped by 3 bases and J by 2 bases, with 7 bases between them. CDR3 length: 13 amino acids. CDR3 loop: CASSPTNQETQYF. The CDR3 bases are TGTGCCAGCTCACCCACAAATCAAGAGACCCAGTACTTC.

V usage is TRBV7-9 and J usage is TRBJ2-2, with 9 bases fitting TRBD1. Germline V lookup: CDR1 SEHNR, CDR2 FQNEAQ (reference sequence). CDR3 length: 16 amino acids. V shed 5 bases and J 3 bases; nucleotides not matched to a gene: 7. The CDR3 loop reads CASSLMTGGHTGELFF. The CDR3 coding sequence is TGTGCCAGCAGCCTAATGACAGGGGGACACACCGGGGAGCTGTTTTTT.